This T cell receptor beta chain was profiled in a study of shared clonotypes between healthy human individuals (dated by TCRdb to about 2020). For context, the study as a whole: The cohort comprised a couple of women and a few men aged 18 to 49 years. To increase sequencing depth and limit assay-specific biases, TCR repertoire library preparation and sequencing were carried out by different laboratories using diverse techniques. The study deeply sequenced blood TCR repertoires of about 5 healthy adults to estimate repertoire size and the extent of clonotype sharing between individuals. Per donor, three plates each were used for CD4 naive and CD4 memory, two for CD8 naive, and one for CD8 memory. Leukapheresis yielded between about 0.85 and 10 billion PBMCs per donor.

Spanning cysteine to phenylalanine, the CDR3 consists of 12 amino acids. CDR3 DNA only is kept here, 36 bases in frame from base 1. Sequences SGHRS (CDR1) and YFSETQ (CDR2) are obtained from the germline V gene. For this chain, trimming is 4 bases at the V end and 15 bases at the J end, and the number of junction bases without a gene match is 7. As concerns this clone: Its antigen is not yet known. Per-nucleotide qualities are absent, and no much larger clonotype sits a single base away.

Using the deep immunoSEQ assay, TCR CDR3 regions were amplified from genomic DNA by multiplex PCR. For each cell subset, the extracted genomic DNA was distributed evenly across all wells of several immunoSEQ 96-well plates, and each plate served as one replicate. Each replicate PCR for sorted subsets received around 210 ng genomic DNA, equal to roughly 30,000 T cell genomes. The purified libraries were quantified using a Qubit 3.0 fluorometer, sized with a Bioanalyzer 2100, and then quantified again using the KAPA Library Quantification kit. Every immunoSEQ 96-well plate was sequenced on a dedicated single-read 150-cycle Illumina NextSeq 550 flow cell. Turning to the authors' computational methods: Because the immunoSEQ output held only junctional sequences and lacked quality scores, the filtering could not match the filtering applied to full-length reads. Sequences were annotated with PyIR, a Python wrapper for IgBLAST v1.9, using IMGT germline references to assign V/J genes and CDR3. Any read was removed if the V/J assignment was weak (E-value above 1e-6), the CDR3 was missing, or the read contained stop codons, out-of-frame junctions, or ambiguous translated residues. V3J clonotypes were defined as sequences sharing the same inferred V gene, J gene, and CDR3 amino acid sequence. Percentage overlap between repertoires was computed as shared unique clonotypes divided by the size of the smaller repertoire. Repertoire richness was assessed with RTK rarefaction, the Chao1 estimator, and Recon v2.1 estimates of unobserved clonotypes. For all TCRbeta clonotypes obtained by the gDNA method from a few donors, generation probabilities were computed with OLGA. TCRdb holds this immuneACCESS table with in-frame rearrangements only. Some clones are missing; in checked studies, unresolved V genes explain under half, and the rest has no known cause. V, J and clone size are those of that table, while D and trimming were read from the DNA. In all, the sample holds about 600,000 clones, and roughly 98% of those were seen once. The ten biggest clones cover more than 0.3% of the sample.

For the CD8 naive samples, CD45RO-negative cells were positively selected for CCR7, yielding a CD45RA+CCR7+ population from which TemRA cells were excluded. Healthy HIV-negative adults with no recently reported acute infections or vaccinations were included as donors. Every donor was a Caucasian adult living in Nashville, Tennessee, USA. Blood was obtained by leukapheresis, after which PBMCs were separated by Ficoll-Histopaque density gradient centrifugation and cryopreserved in liquid nitrogen vapor phase. Analytical flow cytometry was used to check the purity and quantity of every magnetically sorted T cell population. Genomic DNA was isolated from each sorted fraction and quantified by UV absorbance on a Nanodrop 2000c. General findings and caveats noted by the study authors: Incomplete sequencing was indicated by rarefaction of sorted-subset datasets, despite the large sequencing depth. Higher generation probabilities were observed for clonotypes shared by all four sorted-subset donors than for non-shared clonotypes. Sampling was restricted to blood, and TCR repertoires in tissues likely differ from the TCR repertoires found in blood. Larger estimated clonotype richness was generally found for naive subsets than for memory subsets. Sharing across a few donors was observed for roughly 5.4% of naive CD4, 3% to 3.5% of naive CD8, about 2.3% of memory CD4, and around 0.42% of memory CD8 clonotypes. Pairwise subsampling indicated that sequencing depth was expected to affect the degree of clonotype sharing among donors. Because the study included a small number of donors, the genetic and exposure-history diversity represented was limited.

This receptor was taken from a man aged 25 to 45 in good health. What was sequenced was naive CD8+ T cells sorted from blood. The sample's cell subset or site label is to be understood as: CD45RA+CCR7+. The chain is made from TRBV5-1 and TRBJ2-1, with 10 bases in between that match TRBD1. The nucleotides are TGCGCCAGCAGCCACCGGGACAGGGGTCCGTTCTTC. Its product reads: CASSHRDRGPFF. With all but the CDR3 taken from the reference TRBV5-1 and TRBJ2-1 genes, the full variable domain is: KAGVTQTPRYLIKTRGQQVTLSCSPISGHRSVSWYQQTPGQGLQFLFEYFSETQRNKGNFPGRFSGRQFSNSRSEMNVSTLELGDSALYLCASSHRDRGPFFGPGTRLTVL.